These T cell receptor beta chains were read from a single sample in a study of T-cell memory formation after mild COVID-19. TCRdb used MiXCR to reprocess the 5' RACE reads, holding one entry per CDR3 protein. The sample lists around 470,000 distinct CDR3 sequences, roughly 20% occurring once. The specimen sequenced was PBMCs or a T cell subset sorted from them (not recorded which). The source is an adult woman who had mild COVID-19 (a few samples of this study predate the infection). Cell type and time point are not known. Each CDR3 is given with its conserved first and last residue. D genes are given only for firm matches. Size is stated for part of the rows, as once, few or many counts, or as a class when the clone is expanded.

CASSPPRDWEDF	TGTGCCAGCTCACCACCCCGGGACTGGGAAGACTTC	TRBJ2-7	.	TRBV18	.
CATSAGGENNEQFF	TGTGCCACCAGTGCCGGGGGGGAAAACAATGAGCAGTTCTTC	TRBJ2-1	TRBD2	TRBV24-1	few
CASSFARQETQYF	TGTGCCAGCAGCTTTGCTAGACAAGAGACCCAGTACTTC	TRBJ2-5	.	TRBV7-6	many
CASSPSEEQYF	TGTGCCAGCAGCCCCTCGGAAGAGCAGTACTTC	TRBJ2-7	.	TRBV7-9	.
CAISEPSQGYANTEAFF	TGTGCCATCAGTGAGCCGTCGCAGGGTTACGCTAACACTGAAGCTTTCTTT	TRBJ1-1	.	TRBV10-3	once
CASRPLSRHAEAFF	TGTGCCAGCAGACCCCTCTCTAGACATGCTGAAGCTTTCTTT	TRBJ1-1	.	TRBV6-5	.
CASSQIADQETQYF	TGCGCCAGCAGCCAGATAGCGGATCAAGAGACCCAGTACTTC	TRBJ2-5	.	TRBV4-1	.
CASSSRTYEQYF	TGTGCCAGCAGTTCGAGGACCTACGAGCAGTACTTC	TRBJ2-7	.	TRBV12-3/TRBV12-4	few
CAWTAPFYEQYF	TGTGCCTGGACGGCACCCTTCTACGAGCAGTACTTC	TRBJ2-7	.	TRBV30	.
CASSPRTGGYYEQYF	TGTGCCAGCAGCCCTCGGACAGGGGGGTACTACGAGCAGTACTTC	TRBJ2-7	TRBD1	TRBV7-9	.
CASSFFQGPTNYGYTF	TGTGCCAGCAGCTTTTTTCAGGGGCCTACGAACTATGGCTACACCTTC	TRBJ1-2	.	TRBV7-6	few
CASSKETGSLPGLAKNIQYF	TGTGCCAGCAGCAAAGAGACAGGGAGCCTCCCAGGACTAGCCAAAAACATTCAGTACTTC	TRBJ2-4	.	TRBV21-1	few
CASSLSPNQPQHF	TGTGCCAGCAGTTTAAGCCCCAATCAGCCCCAGCATTTT	TRBJ1-5	.	TRBV6-6	few
CASSLEAGTEAFF	TGTGCCAGCAGCTTAGAAGCAGGAACTGAAGCTTTCTTT	TRBJ1-1	.	TRBV7-2	many
CASSGPSHLIIGELFF	TGTGCCAGCAGCGGACCCTCCCACCTTATCATCGGGGAGCTGTTTTTT	TRBJ2-2	.	TRBV7-9	few
CASSVEGVTEAFF	TGTGCCAGCAGCGTAGAAGGGGTCACTGAAGCTTTCTTT	TRBJ1-1	.	TRBV9	.
CASSQESQRGYYEQYF	TGCGCCAGCAGCCAAGAATCTCAGCGGGGCTACTACGAGCAGTACTTC	TRBJ2-7	TRBD2	TRBV4-3	.
CASSRPGQGGVGYTF	TGCGCCAGCAGCCGCCCGGGACAGGGGGGGGTTGGCTACACCTTC	TRBJ1-2	TRBD1	TRBV4-1	.
CATSDYGLYATDTQYF	TGTGCCACCAGTGATTATGGACTATATGCCACAGATACGCAGTATTTT	TRBJ2-3	.	TRBV24-1	.
CASSGIQLGGVDEQYF	TGTGCCAGCAGTGGGATACAGTTAGGGGGCGTCGACGAGCAGTACTTC	TRBJ2-7	TRBD1	TRBV6-1	.
CASSYSGQKNEKLFF	TGTGCCAGCAGCTACTCAGGACAGAAGAATGAAAAACTGTTTTTT	TRBJ1-4	.	TRBV5-5	.
CASSPSGLAVETQYF	TGTGCCAGCAGTCCATCGGGACTAGCGGTAGAGACCCAGTACTTC	TRBJ2-5	TRBD2	TRBV12-3/TRBV12-4	few
CASSLTSNSPLHF	TGTGCCAGCAGCCTGACAAGTAATTCACCCCTCCACTTT	TRBJ1-6	.	TRBV5-6	few
CSAGLVSYNEQFF	TGCAGCGCCGGGCTAGTCTCCTACAATGAGCAGTTCTTC	TRBJ2-1	.	TRBV29-1	few
CASSPRGQPQHF	TGTGCCAGCAGTCCCCGGGGACAGCCCCAGCATTTT	TRBJ1-5	.	TRBV6-6	few
CASSLAGVLYEQYF	TGTGCCAGCAGCTTAGCGGGAGTCTTGTACGAGCAGTACTTC	TRBJ2-7	.	TRBV7-8	few
CASSLGYQGSYEQYF	TGCGCCAGCAGCCTGGGTTATCAGGGCTCCTACGAGCAGTACTTC	TRBJ2-7	.	TRBV4-3	many
CASSLARGPAFF	TGTGCCAGCAGCTTAGCTCGGGGGCCGGCTTTCTTT	TRBJ1-1	.	TRBV7-9	few
CASSLGWTGYNEQFF	TGTGCCAGCAGCTTAGGTTGGACAGGGTACAATGAGCAGTTCTTC	TRBJ2-1	TRBD1	TRBV7-6	few
CASSLRVAGPGETQYF	TGCGCCAGCAGCTTGAGGGTAGCGGGGCCGGGAGAGACCCAGTACTTC	TRBJ2-5	TRBD2	TRBV5-1	.
CASSDRVSNQPQHF	TGTGCCAGCAGTGATCGCGTTAGCAATCAGCCCCAGCATTTT	TRBJ1-5	.	TRBV2	.
CASSVSLAGANVLTF	TGTGCCAGCAGCGTATCTCTGGCTGGGGCCAACGTCCTGACTTTC	TRBJ2-6	.	TRBV9	.
CSPSERQLLNQPQHF	TGCAGCCCCTCGGAGAGACAGCTCCTTAATCAGCCCCAGCATTTT	TRBJ1-5	.	TRBV20-1	.
CASSVEPPVEQFF	TGTGCCAGCAGCGTGGAACCACCCGTTGAGCAGTTCTTC	TRBJ2-1	.	TRBV5-6	.
CASSAGTARVETQYF	TGTGCCAGCAGCGCCGGGACAGCCCGGGTAGAGACCCAGTACTTC	TRBJ2-5	TRBD1	TRBV11-2	.
CASSRDRGRGGKLFF	TGTGCCAGCAGTCGAGACAGGGGGCGCGGTGGAAAACTGTTTTTT	TRBJ1-4	TRBD1	TRBV6-5	.
CASSQGLAGFTGELFF	TGTGCCAGCAGCCAAGGACTAGCGGGGTTCACCGGGGAGCTGTTTTTT	TRBJ2-2	TRBD2	TRBV4-2	few
CATSDHTGEAFF	TGTGCCACCAGTGACCACACCGGGGAAGCTTTCTTT	TRBJ1-1	.	TRBV24-1	many
CASSLWGAGTEAFF	TGTGCCAGCAGCTTGTGGGGGGCCGGGACTGAAGCTTTCTTT	TRBJ1-1	.	TRBV5-4	.
CSARAGSAEGPEAFF	TGCAGTGCTAGAGCCGGGTCCGCGGAAGGACCTGAAGCTTTCTTT	TRBJ1-1	.	TRBV20-1	.
CASSLGRGDTQYF	TGTGCCAGCAGTTTAGGCAGGGGAGATACGCAGTATTTT	TRBJ2-3	.	TRBV12-3/TRBV12-4	many
CASSLASWKETQYF	TGTGCCAGCAGCTTAGCGAGCTGGAAAGAGACCCAGTACTTC	TRBJ2-5	.	TRBV7-9	.
CASSQDWGGSAREQYF	TGTGCCAGCAGCCAAGATTGGGGGGGGTCGGCCCGCGAGCAGTACTTC	TRBJ2-7	TRBD2	TRBV3-1	.
CASSSAEAFF	TGTGCCAGCAGCTCCGCTGAAGCTTTCTTT	TRBJ1-1	.	TRBV11-2	.
CASQFSGRSHYEQYF	TGTGCCAGCCAATTTAGCGGGAGAAGTCACTACGAGCAGTACTTC	TRBJ2-7	TRBD2	TRBV2	few
CASRRRTGSYNEQFF	TGCGCCAGCCGTCGAAGGACAGGGTCCTACAATGAGCAGTTCTTC	TRBJ2-1	TRBD1	TRBV23-1	many
CASSSPPGLAAF	TGTGCCAGCAGTTCTCCCCCGGGACTAGCGGCCTTC	TRBJ2-1	TRBD2	TRBV6-2/TRBV6-3	few
CATGTTRGYEQYF	TGTGCCACTGGGACAACTAGGGGCTACGAGCAGTACTTC	TRBJ2-7	.	TRBV24-1	few
CASSQARDYEQYF	TGCGCCAGCAGCCAAGCTCGAGACTACGAGCAGTACTTC	TRBJ2-7	.	TRBV4-1	.